This TCR beta chain was captured by sequencing in a study of T cells in Graves' hyperthyroidism and ophthalmopathy. General study results and limits: Most clonotypes expanded in thyroid above 0.001 were likewise present in blood.

Concerning this clonotype: As yet, its antigen is unknown.

Fresh 10 ml peripheral blood yielded PBMCs. RNA transcripts gave rise to amplified TCR beta CDR3 regions. HTBI primers were used for first-round RT-PCR of the TCR CDR3. TCRdb re-analysed the multiplex PCR reads in MiXCR, keeping a single row per CDR3 protein. The repertoire holds around 380,000 distinct CDR3 sequences, with 13% as singletons. V lost 5 bases and J lost 0, with 11 bases in between. The CDR3 contains 15 residues. CDR1 and CDR2 (germline): SEHNR, FQNEAQ (reference sequence). The chain carries TRBV7-9 and TRBJ1-3, with D perhaps TRBD1 (5 bases). The TCR was taken from a young man with Graves' hyperthyroidism that later progressed to Graves' ophthalmopathy. Sequenced: blood. CDR3 sequence: CASSGGVRSGNTIYF. The DNA for the CDR3 is TGTGCCAGCAGCGGGGGGGTCCGCTCTGGAAACACCATATATTTT.